This T cell receptor beta chain was captured by sequencing in a study of cytomegalovirus exposure and HLA in healthy donors. This clone has a single count. Use of 60 Vbeta and 13 Jbeta primers characterized the PCR. The protocol was immunoSEQ multiplex PCR, while the TCRdb copy is restricted to in-frame clones and leaves out a portion. The sample holds 200,000 to 250,000 clones, about 77% seen once. Per germline, CDR1 MNHNY and CDR2 SVGAGI (reference sequence). The V end was cut by 5 bases, the J end by 6 bases, with 5 bases between. The CDR3 sequence is 11 residues long. Sequencing was performed on PBMCs. The sequence was collected from a woman in her 30s in good health and CMV-seronegative. This chain uses TRBV6-6 with TRBJ1-5; no clear D gene. The CDR3 nucleotides are TGTGCCAGCAGTAACAGTCAGCCCCAGCATTTT. Its protein is CASSNSQPQHF.